Below are 21 T cell receptor beta chains sequenced from a single sample in a study of cytomegalovirus exposure and HLA in healthy donors. PCR involved 60 Vbeta and 13 Jbeta primers. TCRdb's table, derived via immunoSEQ multiplex PCR, lists solely in-frame clones and lacks some. The sample table includes about 25,000 clones. Material: PBMCs. These receptors all stem from a male donor in good health and CMV-seropositive.

This chain links TRBV15 with TRBJ1-2; D unclear. This CDR3 spans 15 amino acids. CDR1 is LNHNV, CDR2 YYDKDF, per germline (reference sequence). V was cut by 4 bases and J by 0 bases, with 12 bases left in between. The CDR3 loop is CATSTHLEANYGYTF. CDR3 in DNA: TGTGCCACCAGCACCCATCTAGAGGCTAACTATGGCTACACCTTC.

V gene TRBV30 combines with J gene TRBJ1-1; possible D gene TRBD1, 5 bases. This CDR3 comprises 14 residues. Deletions cut 3 bases from V and 4 bases from J, with 15 bases between. Germline assignment: CDR1 GTSNPN and CDR2 SVGIG (reference sequence). The CDR3 sequence is CAWRFLGEVTEAFF. CDR3 coding DNA: TGTGCCTGGAGGTTCTTAGGGGAGGTCACTGAAGCTTTCTTT.

J is TRBJ1-2 and V is TRBV6-5; 7 bases are shared with TRBD1. The CDR3 spans 13 residues. CDR1 and CDR2 from the germline V gene are MNHEY and SVGAGI. With V trimmed by 5 bases and J by 4 bases, 4 bases remained unmatched. CDR3 nucleotides: TGTGCCAGCAGTGGACAGGCTAGCTATGGCTACACCTTC. Translating it yields CASSGQASYGYTF.

The chain is built from TRBV5-1 and TRBJ1-3; unclear D gene. Per germline, CDR1 SGHRS and CDR2 YFSETQ. CDR3 length equals 17 residues. Trimming took off 4 bases at V and 0 bases at J, with 17 bases between the two ends. CDR3: CASSLNMDFSSGNTIYF. The DNA for the CDR3 is TGCGCCAGCAGCCTCAACATGGACTTTAGCTCTGGAAACACCATATATTTT.

With respect to this clone: The conserved closing phenylalanine or tryptophan is absent in this CDR3, likely reflecting a read error. The DNA is omitted, as the CDR3 cannot be located on it reliably, and the CDR3 follows TCRdb's listing. The chain joins TRBV6-1 to TRBJ2-7; TRBD1, as called in the table, went unchecked against the DNA. From germline, CDR1 is MNHNS and CDR2 SASEGT. The CDR3 comprises 11 residues, both ends counted. Here the CDR3 reads CASSGRDRRVI.

The chain couples TRBV6-1 to TRBJ2-1; D is ambiguous. The CDR3 runs to 13 residues. Per germline, CDR1 MNHNS and CDR2 SASEGT. V lost 8 bases and J 5 bases, leaving 13 bases between the germline ends. The DNA of the CDR3 is TGTGCCAGCGAGGCCGTGGATGACAATGAGCAGTTCTTC. The encoded protein is CASEAVDDNEQFF.

This sequence joins TRBV7-2 and TRBJ1-2; D not certain. CDR3 size: 16 residues. CDR1 is SGHTA and CDR2 is FQGNSA in the germline V gene. V dropped 0 bases and J dropped 4 bases, with 15 bases sitting between them. The CDR3: CASSLASNSIPYGYTF. Written as DNA, the CDR3 is TGTGCCAGCAGCTTAGCGTCGAACAGTATCCCCTATGGCTACACCTTC.

The genes are TRBV28 and TRBJ2-2; 7 nucleotides align to TRBD1. Looked up from germline, CDR1 is MDHEN and CDR2 is SYDVKM. The J segment lost 1 base and the V segment lost 6 bases, leaving 2 bases of the junction unmatched. This CDR3 region has 14 residues. CDR3 sequence: CASRRQGNTGELFF. Written as DNA, the CDR3 is TGTGCCAGCAGAAGACAGGGGAACACCGGGGAGCTGTTTTTT.

The chain links TRBV28 to TRBJ1-3; no definite D call. This CDR3 has 13 residues. V was pared by 5 bases and J by 15 bases, with 20 bases between. Germline-derived CDR1 and CDR2 are MDHEN and SYDVKM. The DNA of the CDR3 is TGTGCCAGCAGTCAACCCCAAACGCAACGAGGATATTTT. Amino acid sequence: CASSQPQTQRGYF.

V and J are TRBV29-1 and TRBJ2-1; the D gene is possibly TRBD2 (5 bases). The CDR3 length is 14 residues. Germline V gene lookup returns CDR1 SQVTM and CDR2 ANQGSEA. Trimming cost V 5 bases and J 7 bases, with 18 bases left between them. CDR3 coding DNA: TGCAGCGTTTGGGGAGCGCCTGGGGAGAATGAGCAGTTCTTC. Protein product: CSVWGAPGENEQFF.

The rearrangement joins TRBV30 to TRBJ1-2; 7 nucleotides line up with TRBD1. Trimming took 0 bases from V and 7 from J; bases not matched to a gene: 14. Germline CDR1 reads GTSNPN; CDR2 reads SVGIG (reference sequence). The CDR3 is 16 amino acids. CDR3 DNA: TGTGCCTGGAGTGTACTGACAGGGCGCTATAGTCCTGGCTACACCTTC. It specifies CAWSVLTGRYSPGYTF.

The chain is built from TRBV6-5 and TRBJ1-1, with D maybe TRBD1 (5 bases). Germline assignment: CDR1 MNHEY and CDR2 SVGAGI. This CDR3 comprises 13 residues. The V gene lost 6 bases and the J gene lost 1 base, with 9 bases spanning the gap. The DNA for the CDR3 is TGTGCCAGCAGAGTGGACAAGAACACTGAAGCTTTCTTT. Translated: CASRVDKNTEAFF.

The V call is TRBV7-2, the J call TRBJ1-1; D uncertain. This CDR3 has 15 amino acids. Germline lookup yields CDR1 SGHTA and CDR2 FQGNSA. Trimming shortened V by 0 bases and J by 2 bases, and 10 bases separated the two germline ends. CDR3: CASSLAAGFNTEAFF. The CDR3 DNA sequence: TGTGCCAGCAGCTTAGCGGCCGGGTTCAACACTGAAGCTTTCTTT.

The genes are TRBV30 and TRBJ1-2; 12 bases map to TRBD1. The CDR3 runs 13 residues. Trimming at V came to 4 bases and at J to 12 bases, leaving 9 bases not matched to a gene. The germline V gene encodes CDR1 GTSNPN and CDR2 SVGIG (reference sequence). Written as DNA, the CDR3 is TGTGCCTGGAACGGGGACAGGGGGCAAGAGGACACCTTC. Amino acid sequence: CAWNGDRGQEDTF.

V usage is TRBV28 and J usage is TRBJ1-1; maybe TRBD1 (5 bases). The CDR3 extends over 12 amino acids. V lost 8 bases to trimming and J lost 10 bases, with 17 bases between them. CDR1 is MDHEN and CDR2 is SYDVKM in the germline V gene. CDR3 region: CASPLQGRRAFF. CDR3 bases: TGTGCCAGCCCACTCCAGGGCCGGAGAGCTTTCTTT.

The gene calls are TRBV28 and TRBJ2-7, with D hard to call. CDR3 length: 12 amino acids. The germline gives CDR1 MDHEN, CDR2 SYDVKM. V shed 5 bases and J shed 4 bases, with 9 bases lying between them. CDR3 region: CASSKQPYEQYF. The DNA of the CDR3 is TGTGCCAGCAGTAAACAGCCGTACGAGCAGTACTTC. The whole variable domain, remainder taken from reference TRBV28 and TRBJ2-7, is DVKVTQSSRYLVKRTGEKVFLECVQDMDHENMFWYRQDPGLGLRLIYFSYDVKMKEKGDIPEGYSVSREKKERFSLILESASTNQTSMYLCASSKQPYEQYFGPGTRLTVT.

The V gene is TRBV19, the J gene TRBJ2-3; the D is unclear. V was pared by 8 bases and J by 0 bases, with 12 bases between. The CDR3 has 14 residues. Germline CDR1 reads LNHDA; CDR2 reads SQIVND (reference sequence). In DNA, the CDR3 is TGTGCCAGTTCGCCGGGTCCCAGCACAGATACGCAGTATTTT. Its translation: CASSPGPSTDTQYF.

V and J are TRBV18 and TRBJ1-5, with 7 bases lining up with TRBD1. Trimming removed 3 bases from V and 0 bases from J; junction bases left unmatched: 8. The CDR3 extends over 17 amino acids. Germline-derived CDR1 and CDR2 are KGHSH and LQKENI. The DNA of the CDR3 is TGTGCCAGCTCACCCGTAGCAGGGGGTGATAGCAATCAGCCCCAGCATTTT. Its translation: CASSPVAGGDSNQPQHF.

The CDR3 reads CAISDLPTGPGGNEQFF. DNA for the CDR3: TGTGCCATCAGTGACCTTCCGACGGGACCCGGGGGCAATGAGCAGTTCTTC. This sequence joins TRBV10-3 and TRBJ2-1; maybe TRBD2 (6 bases). Between the trimmed V and J ends, which lost 3 bases and 6 bases, there was a span of 21 bases. The germline CDR1 and CDR2 sequences are ENHRY and SYGVKD. This CDR3 region has 17 residues.

With respect to this clone: A junction end diverges from the germline sequence, so it may reflect a read error. The rearrangement uses TRBV4-2 and TRBJ1-1, with 10 bases fitting TRBD1. The length of the CDR3 is 14 residues. Per the germline V gene, CDR1 is LGHNA and CDR2 is YNFKEQ. Here the CDR3 reads CASTQWTGGTEAFF. The CDR3 region has the DNA TGTGCCAGCACCCAATGGACAGGGGGGACTGAAGCTTTCTTT.

The rearrangement links TRBV30 to TRBJ2-2; no definite D call. CDR1 GTSNPN and CDR2 SVGIG come from the germline V gene (reference sequence). The CDR3 contains 13 residues. Deletions cut 4 bases from V and 1 base from J, with 7 bases between. This chain's CDR3 is CAWIERNTGELFF. Written as DNA, the CDR3 is TGTGCCTGGATTGAGAGGAACACCGGGGAGCTGTTTTTT.